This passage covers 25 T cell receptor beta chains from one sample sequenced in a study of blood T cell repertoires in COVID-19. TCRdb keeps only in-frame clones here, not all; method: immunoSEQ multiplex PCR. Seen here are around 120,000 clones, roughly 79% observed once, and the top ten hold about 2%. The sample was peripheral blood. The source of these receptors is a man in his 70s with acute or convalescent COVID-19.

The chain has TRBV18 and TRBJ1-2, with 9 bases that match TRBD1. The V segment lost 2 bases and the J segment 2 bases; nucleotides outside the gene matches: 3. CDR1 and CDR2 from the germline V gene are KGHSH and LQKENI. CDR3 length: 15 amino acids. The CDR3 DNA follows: TGTGCCAGCTCACCAGAAACAGGGGGCAACTATGGCTACACCTTC. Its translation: CASSPETGGNYGYTF.

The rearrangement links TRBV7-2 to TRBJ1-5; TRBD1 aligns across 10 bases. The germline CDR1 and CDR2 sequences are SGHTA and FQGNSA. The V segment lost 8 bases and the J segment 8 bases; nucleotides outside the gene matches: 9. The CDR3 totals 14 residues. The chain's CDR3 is CASGRDRGEKPQHF. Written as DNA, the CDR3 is TGTGCCAGCGGCCGGGACAGGGGAGAGAAGCCCCAGCATTTT.

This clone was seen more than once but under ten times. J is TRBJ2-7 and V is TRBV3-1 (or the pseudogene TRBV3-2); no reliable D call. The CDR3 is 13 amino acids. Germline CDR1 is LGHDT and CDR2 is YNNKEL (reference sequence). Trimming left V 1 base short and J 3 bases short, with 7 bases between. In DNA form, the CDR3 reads TGTGCCAGCAGCCAAGGCCTACGCTACGAGCAGTACTTC. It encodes CASSQGLRYEQYF.

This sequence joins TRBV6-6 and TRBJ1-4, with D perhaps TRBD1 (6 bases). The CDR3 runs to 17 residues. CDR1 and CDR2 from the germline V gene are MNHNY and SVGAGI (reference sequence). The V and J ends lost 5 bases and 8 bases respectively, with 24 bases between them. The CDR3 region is CASSLPQGYSTGEKLFF. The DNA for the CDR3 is TGTGCCAGCAGTCTTCCCCAGGGGTATTCCACGGGGGAAAAACTGTTTTTT.

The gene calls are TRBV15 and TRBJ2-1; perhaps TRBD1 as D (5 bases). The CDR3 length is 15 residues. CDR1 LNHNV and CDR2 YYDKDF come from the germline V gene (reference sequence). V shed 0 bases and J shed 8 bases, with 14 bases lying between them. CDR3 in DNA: TGTGCCACCAGCAGAGATCGGCAGGGCCGCCATGAGCAGTTCTTC. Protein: CATSRDRQGRHEQFF.

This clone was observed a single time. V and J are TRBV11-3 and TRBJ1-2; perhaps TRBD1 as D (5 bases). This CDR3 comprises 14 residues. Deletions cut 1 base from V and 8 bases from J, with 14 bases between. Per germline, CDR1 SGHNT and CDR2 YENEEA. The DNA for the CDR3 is TGTGCCAGCAGCTTAGGACAGTCCTTCGGGGGCTACACCTTC. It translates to CASSLGQSFGGYTF. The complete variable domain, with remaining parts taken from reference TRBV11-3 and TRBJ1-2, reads EAGVVQSPRYKIIEKKQPVAFWCNPISGHNTLYWYLQNLGQGPELLIRYENEEAVDDSQLPKDRFSAERLKGVDSTLKIQPAELGDSAVYLCASSLGQSFGGYTFGSGTRLTVV.

CDR3 bases: TGTGCCAGCAGCTTAGTAGTTTCGGGAAACACCATATATTTT. It encodes CASSLVVSGNTIYF. The V gene is TRBV11-3, the J gene TRBJ1-3; no definite D call. CDR1 is SGHNT and CDR2 is YENEEA in the germline V gene. V gave up 1 base and J gave up 4 bases, with 8 bases separating them. The CDR3 sequence is 14 residues long.

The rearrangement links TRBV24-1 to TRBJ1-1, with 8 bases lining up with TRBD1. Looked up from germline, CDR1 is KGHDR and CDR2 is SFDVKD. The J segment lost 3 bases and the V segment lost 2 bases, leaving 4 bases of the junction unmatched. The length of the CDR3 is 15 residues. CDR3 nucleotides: TGTGCCACCAGTGATTCAGGGGGCGGTTACACTGAAGCTTTCTTT. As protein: CATSDSGGGYTEAFF.

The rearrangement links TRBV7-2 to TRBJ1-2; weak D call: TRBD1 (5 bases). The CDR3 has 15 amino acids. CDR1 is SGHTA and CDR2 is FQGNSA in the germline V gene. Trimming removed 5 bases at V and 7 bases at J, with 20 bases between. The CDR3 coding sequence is TGTGCCAGCAGCCCCATTAGGGCAGGAGGGGCTGGCTACACCTTC. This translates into CASSPIRAGGAGYTF.

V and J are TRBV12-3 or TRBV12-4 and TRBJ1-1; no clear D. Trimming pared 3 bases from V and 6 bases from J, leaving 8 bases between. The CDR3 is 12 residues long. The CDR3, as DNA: TGTGCCAGCAGTTTTCTGAGGGCTGAAGCTTTCTTT. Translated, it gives CASSFLRAEAFF.

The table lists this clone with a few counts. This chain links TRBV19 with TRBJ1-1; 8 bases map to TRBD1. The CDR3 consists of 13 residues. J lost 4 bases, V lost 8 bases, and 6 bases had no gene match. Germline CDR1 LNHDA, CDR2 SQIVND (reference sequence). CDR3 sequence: CASASQGGTEAFF. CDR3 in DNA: TGTGCCAGTGCCTCACAGGGGGGCACTGAAGCTTTCTTT. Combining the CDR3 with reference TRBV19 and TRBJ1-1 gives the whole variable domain DGGITQSPKYLFRKEGQNVTLSCEQNLNHDAMYWYRQDPGQGLRLIYYSQIVNDFQKGDIAEGYSVSREKKESFPLTVTSAQKNPTAFYLCASASQGGTEAFFGQGTRLTVV.

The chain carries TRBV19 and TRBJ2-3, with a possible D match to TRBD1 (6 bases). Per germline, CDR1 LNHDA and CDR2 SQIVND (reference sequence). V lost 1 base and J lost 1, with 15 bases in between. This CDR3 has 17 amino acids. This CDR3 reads CASSIGIRGAGTDTQYF. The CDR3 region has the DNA TGTGCCAGTAGTATAGGTATCAGGGGCGCGGGCACAGATACGCAGTATTTT.

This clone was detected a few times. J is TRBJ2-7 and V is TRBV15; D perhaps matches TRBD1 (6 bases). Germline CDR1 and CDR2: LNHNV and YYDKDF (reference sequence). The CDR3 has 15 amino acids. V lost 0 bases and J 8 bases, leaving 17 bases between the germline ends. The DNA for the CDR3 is TGTGCCACCAGCAGAGATGGCACAGGGTCTACGAAGCAGTACTTC. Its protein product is CATSRDGTGSTKQYF.

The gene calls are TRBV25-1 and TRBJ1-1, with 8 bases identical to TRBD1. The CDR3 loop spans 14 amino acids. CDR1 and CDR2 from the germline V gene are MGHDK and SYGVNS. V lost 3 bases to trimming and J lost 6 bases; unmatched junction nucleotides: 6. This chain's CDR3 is CASSENRGRSEAFF. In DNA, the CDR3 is TGTGCCAGCAGTGAGAACAGGGGGAGGTCTGAAGCTTTCTTT.

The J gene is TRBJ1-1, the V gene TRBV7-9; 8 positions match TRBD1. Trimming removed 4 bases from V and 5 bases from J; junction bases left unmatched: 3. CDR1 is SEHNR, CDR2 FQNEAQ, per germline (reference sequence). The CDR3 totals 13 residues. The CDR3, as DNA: TGTGCCAGCAGCTCACAGGGGGGGACTGAAGCTTTCTTT. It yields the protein CASSSQGGTEAFF.

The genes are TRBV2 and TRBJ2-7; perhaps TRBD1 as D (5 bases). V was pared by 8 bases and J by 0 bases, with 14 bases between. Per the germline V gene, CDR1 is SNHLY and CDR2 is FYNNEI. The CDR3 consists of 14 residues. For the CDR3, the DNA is TGTGCCAGCGCCCCGGAAAGGGGCTCCTACGAGCAGTACTTC. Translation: CASAPERGSYEQYF.

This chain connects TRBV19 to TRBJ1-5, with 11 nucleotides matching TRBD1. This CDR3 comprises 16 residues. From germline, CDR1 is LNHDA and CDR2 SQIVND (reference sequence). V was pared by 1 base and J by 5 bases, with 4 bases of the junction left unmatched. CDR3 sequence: CASSIVGQGAHQPQHF. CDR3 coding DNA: TGTGCCAGTAGTATAGTAGGACAGGGGGCTCATCAGCCCCAGCATTTT.

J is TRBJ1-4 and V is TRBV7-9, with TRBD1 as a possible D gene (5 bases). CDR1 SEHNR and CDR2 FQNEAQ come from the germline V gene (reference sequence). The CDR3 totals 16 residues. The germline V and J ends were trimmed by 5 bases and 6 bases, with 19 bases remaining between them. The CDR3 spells CASSPLLGQGHEKLFF. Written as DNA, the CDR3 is TGTGCCAGCAGCCCCCTGTTGGGGCAAGGCCATGAAAAACTGTTTTTT.

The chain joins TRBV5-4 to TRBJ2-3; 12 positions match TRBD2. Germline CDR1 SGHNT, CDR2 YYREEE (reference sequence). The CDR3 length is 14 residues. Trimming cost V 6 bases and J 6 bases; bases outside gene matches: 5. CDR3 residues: CASTSGGAGDTQYF. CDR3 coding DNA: TGTGCCAGCACTAGCGGGGGGGCCGGTGATACGCAGTATTTT. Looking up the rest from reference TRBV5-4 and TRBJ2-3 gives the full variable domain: ETGVTQSPTHLIKTRGQQVTLRCSSQSGHNTVSWYQQALGQGPQFIFQYYREEENGRGNFPPRFSGLQFPNYSSELNVNALELDDSALYLCASTSGGAGDTQYFGPGTRLTVL.

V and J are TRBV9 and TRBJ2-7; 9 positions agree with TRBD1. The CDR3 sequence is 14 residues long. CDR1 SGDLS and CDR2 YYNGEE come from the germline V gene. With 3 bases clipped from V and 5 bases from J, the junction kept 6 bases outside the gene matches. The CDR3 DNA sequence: TGTGCCAGCAGCGACCGGGACAGGGACCACGAGCAGTACTTC. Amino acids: CASSDRDRDHEQYF.

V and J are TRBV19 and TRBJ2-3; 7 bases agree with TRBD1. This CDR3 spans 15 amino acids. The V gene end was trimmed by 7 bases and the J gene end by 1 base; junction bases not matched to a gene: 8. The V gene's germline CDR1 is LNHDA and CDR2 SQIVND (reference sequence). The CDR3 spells CASTDREYGTDTQYF. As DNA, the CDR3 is TGTGCCAGTACCGACAGGGAGTACGGCACAGATACGCAGTATTTT.

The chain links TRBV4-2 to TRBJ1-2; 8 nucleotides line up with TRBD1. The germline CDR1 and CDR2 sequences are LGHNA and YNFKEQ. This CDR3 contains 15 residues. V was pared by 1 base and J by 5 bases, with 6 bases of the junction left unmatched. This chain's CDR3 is CASSQGDRNAYGYTF. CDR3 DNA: TGTGCCAGCAGCCAAGGGGACAGGAATGCTTATGGCTACACCTTC.

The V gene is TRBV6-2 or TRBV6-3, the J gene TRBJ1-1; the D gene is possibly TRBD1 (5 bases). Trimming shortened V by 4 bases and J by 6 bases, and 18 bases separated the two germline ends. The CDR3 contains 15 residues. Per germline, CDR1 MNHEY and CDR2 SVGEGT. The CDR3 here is CASSSHTNQGPEAFF. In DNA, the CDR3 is TGTGCCAGCAGTTCTCACACGAACCAGGGTCCTGAAGCTTTCTTT.

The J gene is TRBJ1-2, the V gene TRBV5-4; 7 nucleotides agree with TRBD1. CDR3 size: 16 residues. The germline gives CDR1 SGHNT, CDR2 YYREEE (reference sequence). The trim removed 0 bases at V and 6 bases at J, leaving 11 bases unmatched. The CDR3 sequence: CASSLGPGGGFDGYTF. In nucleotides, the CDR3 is TGTGCCAGCAGCTTGGGGCCGGGAGGGGGCTTCGATGGCTACACCTTC.

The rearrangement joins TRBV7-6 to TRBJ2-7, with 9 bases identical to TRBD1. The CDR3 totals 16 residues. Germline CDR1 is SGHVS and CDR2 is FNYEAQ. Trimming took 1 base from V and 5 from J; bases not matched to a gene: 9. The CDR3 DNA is TGTGCCAGCAGCTTAGAAGTGGGACAGGGATCCCACGAGCAGTACTTC. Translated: CASSLEVGQGSHEQYF.